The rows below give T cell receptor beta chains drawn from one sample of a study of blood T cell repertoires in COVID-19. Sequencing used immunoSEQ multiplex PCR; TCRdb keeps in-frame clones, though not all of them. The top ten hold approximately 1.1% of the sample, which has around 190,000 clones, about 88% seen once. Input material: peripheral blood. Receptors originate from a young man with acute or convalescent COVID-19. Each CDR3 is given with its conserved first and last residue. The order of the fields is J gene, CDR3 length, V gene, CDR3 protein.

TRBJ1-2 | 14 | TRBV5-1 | CASSPTPGQGGYTF
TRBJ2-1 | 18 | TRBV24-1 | CATSDSTRTSGGYNEQFF
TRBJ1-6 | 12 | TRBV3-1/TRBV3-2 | CASVGPGSPLHF
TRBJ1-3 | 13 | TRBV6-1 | CASSEYLLNTIYF
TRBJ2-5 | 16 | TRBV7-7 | CASSLDELAGGETQYF
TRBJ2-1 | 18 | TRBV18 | CASSRTSTGQGSYNEQFF
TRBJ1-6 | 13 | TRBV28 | CASSLRGVWALHF
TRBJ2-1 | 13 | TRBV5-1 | CASSLGGYNEQFF
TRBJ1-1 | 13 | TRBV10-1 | CASRMGGNTEAFF
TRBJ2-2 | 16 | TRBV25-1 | CASSDLDRGEVGELFF
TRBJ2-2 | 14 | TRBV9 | CASSVVTNTGELFF
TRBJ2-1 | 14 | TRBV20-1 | CSASIAAPYNEQFF
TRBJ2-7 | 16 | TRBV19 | CASSMHRGATRYEQYF
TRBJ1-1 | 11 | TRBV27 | CASMRLAEAFF
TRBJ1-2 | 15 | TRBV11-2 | CASSLAPGLDYGYTF
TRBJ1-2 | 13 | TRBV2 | CASSVGTMDGYTF
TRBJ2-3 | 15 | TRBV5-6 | CASSLGQFSTDTQYF
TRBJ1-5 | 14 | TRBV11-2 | CASSLGTGNQPQHF
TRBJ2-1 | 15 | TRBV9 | CASSPIAGSYNEQFF
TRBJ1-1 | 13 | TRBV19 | CASSIDRGTEAFF
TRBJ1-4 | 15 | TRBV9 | CASSVSTTTNEKLFF
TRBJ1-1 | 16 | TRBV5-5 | CASSSPLVRANTEAFF
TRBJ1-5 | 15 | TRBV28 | CASSPHGGGTQPQHF
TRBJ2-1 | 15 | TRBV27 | CASQLPTGVNGEQFF
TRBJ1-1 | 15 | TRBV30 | CAWSDPIRGSTEAFF
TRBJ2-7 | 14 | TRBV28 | CASSNQGVPYEQYF
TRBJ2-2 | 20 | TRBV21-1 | CASSKARRSAGGSNTGELFF
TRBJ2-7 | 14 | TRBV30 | CAWSSQGASYEQYF
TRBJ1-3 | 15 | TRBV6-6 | CASSGGTSAGNTIYF
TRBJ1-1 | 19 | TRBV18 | CASSPTSRTGRTVDTEAFF
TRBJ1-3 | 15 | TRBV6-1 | CASSEGLFSGNTIYF
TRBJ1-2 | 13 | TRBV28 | CASSLRVSRGYTF
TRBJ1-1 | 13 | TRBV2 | CASRGTGPTEAFF